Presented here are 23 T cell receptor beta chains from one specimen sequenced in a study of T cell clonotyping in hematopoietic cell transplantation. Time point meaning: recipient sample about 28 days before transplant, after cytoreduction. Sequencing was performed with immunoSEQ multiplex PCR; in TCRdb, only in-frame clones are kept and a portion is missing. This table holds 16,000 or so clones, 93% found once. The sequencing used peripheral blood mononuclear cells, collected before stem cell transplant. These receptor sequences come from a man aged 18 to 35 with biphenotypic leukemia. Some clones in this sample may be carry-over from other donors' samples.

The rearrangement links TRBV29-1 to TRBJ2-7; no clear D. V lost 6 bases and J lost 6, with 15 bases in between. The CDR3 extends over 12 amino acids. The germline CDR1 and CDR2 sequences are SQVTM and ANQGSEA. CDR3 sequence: CSVDTGLREQYF. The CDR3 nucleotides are TGCAGCGTCGATACGGGCCTTCGCGAGCAGTACTTC.

DNA of the CDR3: TGCGCCAGCAGTGTGCGTCGACAGGACAAAGAGACCCAGTACTTC. Its translation is CASSVRRQDKETQYF. The gene calls are TRBV10-1 and TRBJ2-5, with D possibly being TRBD1 (6 bases). Deletions cut 4 bases from V and 3 bases from J, with 15 bases between. Germline values: CDR1 WNHNN, CDR2 SYGVQD (reference sequence). The CDR3 is made up of 15 amino acids.

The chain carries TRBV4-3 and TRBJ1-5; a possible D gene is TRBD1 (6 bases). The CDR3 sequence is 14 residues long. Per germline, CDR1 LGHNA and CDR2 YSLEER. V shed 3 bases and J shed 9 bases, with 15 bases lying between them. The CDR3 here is CASSHTTGKAPQHF. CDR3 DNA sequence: TGCGCCAGCAGCCATACAACAGGGAAGGCGCCCCAGCATTTT.

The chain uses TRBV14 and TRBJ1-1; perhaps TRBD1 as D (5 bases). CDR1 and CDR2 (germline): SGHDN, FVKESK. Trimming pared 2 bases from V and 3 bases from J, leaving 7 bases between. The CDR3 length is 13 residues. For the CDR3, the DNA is TGTGCCAGCAGCCAAAGACAGTACACTGAAGCTTTCTTT. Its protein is CASSQRQYTEAFF.

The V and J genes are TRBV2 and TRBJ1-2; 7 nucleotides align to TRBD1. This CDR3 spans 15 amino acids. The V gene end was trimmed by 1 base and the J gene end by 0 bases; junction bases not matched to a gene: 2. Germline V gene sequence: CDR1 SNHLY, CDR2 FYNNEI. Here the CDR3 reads CASSEGGQSNYGYTF. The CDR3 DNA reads TGTGCCAGCAGTGAAGGGGGACAGTCTAACTATGGCTACACCTTC.

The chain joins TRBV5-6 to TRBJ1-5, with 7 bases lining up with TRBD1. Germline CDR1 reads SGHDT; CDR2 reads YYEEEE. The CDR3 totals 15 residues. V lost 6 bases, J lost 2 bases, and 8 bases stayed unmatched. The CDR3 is CASTRGGLGNQPQHF. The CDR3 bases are TGTGCCAGCACACGAGGGGGCTTAGGCAATCAGCCCCAGCATTTT.

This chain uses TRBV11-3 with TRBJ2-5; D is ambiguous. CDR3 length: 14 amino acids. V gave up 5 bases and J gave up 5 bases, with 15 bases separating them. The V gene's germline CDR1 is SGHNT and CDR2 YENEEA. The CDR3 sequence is CASSPDSGGETQYF. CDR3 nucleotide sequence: TGTGCCAGCAGCCCCGATTCCGGCGGTGAGACCCAGTACTTC.

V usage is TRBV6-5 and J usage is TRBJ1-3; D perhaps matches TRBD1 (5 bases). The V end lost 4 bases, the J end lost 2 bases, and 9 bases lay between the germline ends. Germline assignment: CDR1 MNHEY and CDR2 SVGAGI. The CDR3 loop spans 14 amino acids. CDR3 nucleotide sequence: TGTGCCAGCAGTTTTGGCAGGGCTGGAAACACCATATATTTT. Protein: CASSFGRAGNTIYF.

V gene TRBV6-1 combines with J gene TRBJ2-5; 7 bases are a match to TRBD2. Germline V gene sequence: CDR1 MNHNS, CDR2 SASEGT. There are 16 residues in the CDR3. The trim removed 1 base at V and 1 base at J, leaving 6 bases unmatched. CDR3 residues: CASSEVRASGQETQYF. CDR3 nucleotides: TGTGCCAGCAGTGAAGTCAGGGCTAGCGGCCAAGAGACCCAGTACTTC.

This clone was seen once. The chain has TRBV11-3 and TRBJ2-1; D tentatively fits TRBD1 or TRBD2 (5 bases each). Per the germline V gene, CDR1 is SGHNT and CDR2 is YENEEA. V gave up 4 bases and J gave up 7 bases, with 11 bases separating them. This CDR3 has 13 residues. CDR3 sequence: CASSSRWGNEQFF. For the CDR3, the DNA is TGTGCCAGCAGCTCCAGGTGGGGGAATGAGCAGTTCTTC. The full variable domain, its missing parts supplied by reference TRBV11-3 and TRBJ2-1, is EAGVVQSPRYKIIEKKQPVAFWCNPISGHNTLYWYLQNLGQGPELLIRYENEEAVDDSQLPKDRFSAERLKGVDSTLKIQPAELGDSAVYLCASSSRWGNEQFFGPGTRLTVL.

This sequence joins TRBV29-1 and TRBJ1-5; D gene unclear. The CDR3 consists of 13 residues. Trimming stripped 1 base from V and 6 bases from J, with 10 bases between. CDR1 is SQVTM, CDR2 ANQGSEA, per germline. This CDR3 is CSVEASPGQPQHF. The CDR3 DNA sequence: TGCAGCGTTGAAGCCTCCCCCGGTCAGCCCCAGCATTTT. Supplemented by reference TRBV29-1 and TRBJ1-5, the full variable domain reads SAVISQKPSRDICQRGTSLTIQCQVDSQVTMMFWYRQQPGQSLTLIATANQGSEATYESGFVIDKFPISRPNLTFSTLTVSNMSPEDSSIYLCSVEASPGQPQHFGDGTRLSIL.

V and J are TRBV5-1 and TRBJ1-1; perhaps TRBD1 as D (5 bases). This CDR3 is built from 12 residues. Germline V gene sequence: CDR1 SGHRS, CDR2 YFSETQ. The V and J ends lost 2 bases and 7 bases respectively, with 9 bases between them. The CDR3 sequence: CASSFSGGEAFF. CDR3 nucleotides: TGCGCCAGCAGCTTCTCCGGGGGTGAAGCTTTCTTT.

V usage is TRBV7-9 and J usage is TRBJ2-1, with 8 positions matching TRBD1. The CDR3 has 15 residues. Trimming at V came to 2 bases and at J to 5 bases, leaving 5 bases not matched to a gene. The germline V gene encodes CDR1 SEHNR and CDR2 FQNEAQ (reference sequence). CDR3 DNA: TGTGCCAGCAGCTTAACGGGACAGGAAAACAATGAGCAGTTCTTC. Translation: CASSLTGQENNEQFF.

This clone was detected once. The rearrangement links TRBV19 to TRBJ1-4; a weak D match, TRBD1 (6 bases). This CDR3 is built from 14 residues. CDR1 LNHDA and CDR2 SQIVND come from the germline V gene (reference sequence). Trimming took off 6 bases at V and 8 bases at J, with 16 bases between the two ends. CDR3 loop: CASRYGQIGEKLFF. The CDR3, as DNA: TGTGCCAGTAGATACGGACAGATTGGCGAAAAACTGTTTTTT. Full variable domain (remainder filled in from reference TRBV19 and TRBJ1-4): DGGITQSPKYLFRKEGQNVTLSCEQNLNHDAMYWYRQDPGQGLRLIYYSQIVNDFQKGDIAEGYSVSREKKESFPLTVTSAQKNPTAFYLCASRYGQIGEKLFFGSGTQLSVL.

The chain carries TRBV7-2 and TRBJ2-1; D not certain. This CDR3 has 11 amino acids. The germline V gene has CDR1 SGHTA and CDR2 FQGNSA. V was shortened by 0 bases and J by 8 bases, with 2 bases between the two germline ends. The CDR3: CASSLAYEQFF. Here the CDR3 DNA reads TGTGCCAGCAGCTTAGCCTATGAGCAGTTCTTC.

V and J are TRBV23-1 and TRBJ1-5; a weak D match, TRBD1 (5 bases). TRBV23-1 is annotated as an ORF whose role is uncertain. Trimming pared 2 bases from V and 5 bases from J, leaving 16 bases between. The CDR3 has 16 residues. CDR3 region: CASSQPGGGVDQPQHF. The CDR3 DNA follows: TGCGCCAGCAGTCAACCCGGCGGGGGTGTCGATCAGCCCCAGCATTTT.

CDR3: CALYQAGGVNEQFF. DNA for the CDR3: TGTGCCCTTTACCAGGCAGGGGGAGTGAATGAGCAGTTCTTC. The chain recombines TRBV30 with TRBJ2-1; 7 positions agree with TRBD1. There are 14 residues in the CDR3. Germline V lookup: CDR1 GTSNPN, CDR2 SVGIG (reference sequence). V was pared by 8 bases and J by 7 bases, with 14 bases of the junction left unmatched.

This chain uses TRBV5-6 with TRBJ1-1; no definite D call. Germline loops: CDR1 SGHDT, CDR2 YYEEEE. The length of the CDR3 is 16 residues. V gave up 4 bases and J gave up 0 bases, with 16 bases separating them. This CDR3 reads CASSDQVTVMNTEAFF. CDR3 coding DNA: TGTGCCAGCAGCGATCAGGTGACGGTGATGAACACTGAAGCTTTCTTT.

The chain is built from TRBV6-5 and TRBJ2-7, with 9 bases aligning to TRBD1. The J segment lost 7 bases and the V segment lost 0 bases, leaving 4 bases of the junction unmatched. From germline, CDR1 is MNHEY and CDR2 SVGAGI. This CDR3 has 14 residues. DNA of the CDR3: TGTGCCAGCAGTTACTCACAGGGGGCTAGGGAGCAGTACTTC. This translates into CASSYSQGAREQYF.

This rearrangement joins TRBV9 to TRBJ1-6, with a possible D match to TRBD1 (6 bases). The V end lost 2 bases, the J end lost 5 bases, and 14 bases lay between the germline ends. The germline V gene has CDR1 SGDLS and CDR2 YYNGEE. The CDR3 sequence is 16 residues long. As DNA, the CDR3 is TGTGCCAGCAGCGTCTCACAGGGATCCAATAATTCACCCCTCCACTTT. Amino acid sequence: CASSVSQGSNNSPLHF.

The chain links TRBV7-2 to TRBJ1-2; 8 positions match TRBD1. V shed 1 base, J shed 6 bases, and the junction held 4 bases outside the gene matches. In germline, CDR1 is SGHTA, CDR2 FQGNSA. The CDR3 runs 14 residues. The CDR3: CASSLVNRGNGYTF. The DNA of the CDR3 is TGTGCCAGCAGCTTAGTCAACAGGGGGAATGGCTACACCTTC. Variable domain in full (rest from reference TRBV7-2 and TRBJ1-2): GAGVSQSPSNKVTEKGKDVELRCDPISGHTALYWYRQSLGQGLEFLIYFQGNSAPDKSGLPSDRFSAERTGGSVSTLTIQRTQQEDSAVYLCASSLVNRGNGYTFGSGTRLTVV.

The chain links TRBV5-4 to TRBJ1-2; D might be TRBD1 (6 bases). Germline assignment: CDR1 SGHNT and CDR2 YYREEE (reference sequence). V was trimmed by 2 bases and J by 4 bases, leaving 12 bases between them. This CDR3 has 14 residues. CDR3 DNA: TGTGCCAGCAGCTTCTCACAGGGCACCTATGGCTACACCTTC. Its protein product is CASSFSQGTYGYTF.

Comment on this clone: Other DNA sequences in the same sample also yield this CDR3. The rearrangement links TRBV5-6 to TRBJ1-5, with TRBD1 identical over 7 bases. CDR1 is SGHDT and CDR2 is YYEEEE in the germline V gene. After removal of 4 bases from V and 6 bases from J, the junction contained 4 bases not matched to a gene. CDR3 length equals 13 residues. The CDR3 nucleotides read TGTGCCAGCAGCCCGCACAGGGGTCAGCCCCAGCATTTT. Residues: CASSPHRGQPQHF.